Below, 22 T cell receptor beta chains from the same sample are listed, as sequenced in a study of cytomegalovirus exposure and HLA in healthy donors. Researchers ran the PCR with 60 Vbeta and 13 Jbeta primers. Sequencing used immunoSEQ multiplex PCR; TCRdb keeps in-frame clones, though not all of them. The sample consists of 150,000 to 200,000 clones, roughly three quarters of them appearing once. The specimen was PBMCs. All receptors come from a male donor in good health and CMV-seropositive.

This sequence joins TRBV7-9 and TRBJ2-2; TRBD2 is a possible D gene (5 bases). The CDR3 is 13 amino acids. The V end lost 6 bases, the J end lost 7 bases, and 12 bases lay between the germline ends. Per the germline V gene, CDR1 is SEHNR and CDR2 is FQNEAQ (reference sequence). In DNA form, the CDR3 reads TGTGCCAGCAGGGGTAGCGTGGGCGGGGAGCTGTTTTTT. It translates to CASRGSVGGELFF.

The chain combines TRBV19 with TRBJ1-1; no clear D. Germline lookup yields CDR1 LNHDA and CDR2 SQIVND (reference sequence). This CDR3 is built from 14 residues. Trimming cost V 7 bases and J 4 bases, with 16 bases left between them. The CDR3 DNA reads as TGTGCCAGTACGCCCCCCGGGGTGGGCACTGAAGCTTTCTTT. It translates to CASTPPGVGTEAFF. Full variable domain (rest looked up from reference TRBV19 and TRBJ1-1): DGGITQSPKYLFRKEGQNVTLSCEQNLNHDAMYWYRQDPGQGLRLIYYSQIVNDFQKGDIAEGYSVSREKKESFPLTVTSAQKNPTAFYLCASTPPGVGTEAFFGQGTRLTVV.

The DNA for the CDR3 is TGTGCCAGCAGCCTGATAGCGGGGTCCTCAGATACGCAGTATTTT. Its translation: CASSLIAGSSDTQYF. V and J are TRBV6-5 and TRBJ2-3; 8 bases line up with TRBD2. The junction had 9 bases not matched to a gene; V was cut back by 6 bases and J by 4 bases. The CDR3 runs 15 residues. Germline V lookup: CDR1 MNHEY, CDR2 SVGAGI.

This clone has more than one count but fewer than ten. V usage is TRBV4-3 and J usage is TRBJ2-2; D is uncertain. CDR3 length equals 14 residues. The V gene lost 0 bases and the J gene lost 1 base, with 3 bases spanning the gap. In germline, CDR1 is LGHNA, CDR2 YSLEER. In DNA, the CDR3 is TGCGCCAGCAGCCAAGAGCGGAACACCGGGGAGCTGTTTTTT. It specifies CASSQERNTGELFF.

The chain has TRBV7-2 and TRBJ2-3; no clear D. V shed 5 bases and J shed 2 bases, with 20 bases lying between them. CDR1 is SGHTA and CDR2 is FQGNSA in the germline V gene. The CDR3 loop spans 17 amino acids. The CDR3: CASSARSFAGSTDTQYF. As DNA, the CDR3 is TGTGCCAGCAGCGCTAGGTCCTTCGCTGGGTCCACAGATACGCAGTATTTT.

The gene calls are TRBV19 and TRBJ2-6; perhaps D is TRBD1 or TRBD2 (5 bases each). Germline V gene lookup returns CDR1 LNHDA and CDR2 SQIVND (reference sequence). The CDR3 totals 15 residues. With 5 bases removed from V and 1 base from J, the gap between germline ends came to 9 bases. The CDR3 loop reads CASSVGESGANVLTF. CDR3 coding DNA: TGTGCCAGTAGTGTAGGGGAGTCTGGGGCCAACGTCCTGACTTTC.

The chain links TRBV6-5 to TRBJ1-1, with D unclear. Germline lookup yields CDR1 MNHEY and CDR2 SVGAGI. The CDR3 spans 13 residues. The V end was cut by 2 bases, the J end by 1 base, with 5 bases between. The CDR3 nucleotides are TGTGCCAGCAGTTACGTCCAGAACACTGAAGCTTTCTTT. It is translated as CASSYVQNTEAFF.

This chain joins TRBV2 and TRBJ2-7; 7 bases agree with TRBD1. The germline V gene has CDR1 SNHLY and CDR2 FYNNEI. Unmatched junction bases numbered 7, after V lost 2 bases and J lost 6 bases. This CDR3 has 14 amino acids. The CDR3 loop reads CASSELVQGVEQYF. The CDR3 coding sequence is TGTGCCAGCAGTGAATTAGTTCAGGGGGTCGAGCAGTACTTC.

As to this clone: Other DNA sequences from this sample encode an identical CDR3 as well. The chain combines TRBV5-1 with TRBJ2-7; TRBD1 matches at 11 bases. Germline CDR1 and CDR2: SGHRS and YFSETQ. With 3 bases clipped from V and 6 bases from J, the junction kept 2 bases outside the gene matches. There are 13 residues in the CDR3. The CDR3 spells CASSSGTGGEQYF. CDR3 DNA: TGCGCCAGCAGCTCGGGGACAGGGGGCGAGCAGTACTTC.

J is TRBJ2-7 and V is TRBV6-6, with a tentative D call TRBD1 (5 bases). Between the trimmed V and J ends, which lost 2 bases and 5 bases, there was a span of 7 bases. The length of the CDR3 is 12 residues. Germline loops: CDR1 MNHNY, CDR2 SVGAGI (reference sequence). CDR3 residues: CASSYAGNEQYF. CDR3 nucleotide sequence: TGTGCCAGCAGTTACGCAGGGAACGAGCAGTACTTC.

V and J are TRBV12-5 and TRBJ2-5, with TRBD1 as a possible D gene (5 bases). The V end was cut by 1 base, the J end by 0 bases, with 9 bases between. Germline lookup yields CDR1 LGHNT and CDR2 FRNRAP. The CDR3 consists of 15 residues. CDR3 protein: CASGLGGDNQETQYF. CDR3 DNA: TGTGCTAGTGGTTTGGGGGGCGACAACCAAGAGACCCAGTACTTC.

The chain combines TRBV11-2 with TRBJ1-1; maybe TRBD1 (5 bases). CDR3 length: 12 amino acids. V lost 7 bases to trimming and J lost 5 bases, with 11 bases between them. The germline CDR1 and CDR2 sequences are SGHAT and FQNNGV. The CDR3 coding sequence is TGTGCCAGCACCTACGGGGGTACTGAAGCTTTCTTT. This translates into CASTYGGTEAFF.

The CDR3 bases are TGTGCCAGCAGTTTAAAAACAGGTGGGATCAGCTCTGGAAACACCATATATTTT. This translates into CASSLKTGGISSGNTIYF. This chain uses TRBV27 with TRBJ1-3; D may be TRBD1 (5 bases). Trimming left V 2 bases short and J 0 bases short, with 17 bases between. Germline CDR1 MNHEY, CDR2 SMNVEV (reference sequence). The CDR3 has 18 residues.

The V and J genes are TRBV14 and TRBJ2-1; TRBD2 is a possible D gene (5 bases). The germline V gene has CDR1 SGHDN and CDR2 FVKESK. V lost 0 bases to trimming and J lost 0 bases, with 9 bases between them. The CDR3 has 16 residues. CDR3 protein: CASSQERVSSYNEQFF. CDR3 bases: TGTGCCAGCAGCCAAGAGAGGGTGAGCTCCTACAATGAGCAGTTCTTC.

The CDR3: CASSQGGQMNTEAFF. The CDR3 coding sequence is TGTGCCAGCAGCCAAGGGGGACAGATGAACACTGAAGCTTTCTTT. The chain joins TRBV4-2 to TRBJ1-1, with 7 bases that match TRBD1. J was trimmed by 0 bases and V by 1 base; bases with no gene match: 2. Germline loops: CDR1 LGHNA, CDR2 YNFKEQ. The CDR3 is made up of 15 amino acids.

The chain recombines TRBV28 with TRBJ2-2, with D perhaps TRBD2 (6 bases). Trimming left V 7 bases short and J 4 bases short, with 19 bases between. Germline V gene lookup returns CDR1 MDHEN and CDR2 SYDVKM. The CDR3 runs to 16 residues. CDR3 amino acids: CASTHDGTPGTGELFF. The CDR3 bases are TGTGCCAGCACCCACGATGGGACTCCTGGCACCGGGGAGCTGTTTTTT.

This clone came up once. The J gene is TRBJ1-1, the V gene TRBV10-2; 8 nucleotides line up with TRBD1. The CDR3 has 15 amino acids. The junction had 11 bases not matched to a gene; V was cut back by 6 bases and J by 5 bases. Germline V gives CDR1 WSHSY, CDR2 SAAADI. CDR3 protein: CASSPLGTGNTEAFF. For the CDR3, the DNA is TGCGCCAGCAGCCCCCTAGGGACAGGAAATACTGAAGCTTTCTTT.

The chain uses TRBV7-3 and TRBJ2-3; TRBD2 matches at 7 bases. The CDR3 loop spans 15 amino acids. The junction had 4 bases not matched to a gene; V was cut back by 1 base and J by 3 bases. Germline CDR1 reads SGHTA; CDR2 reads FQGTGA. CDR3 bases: TGTGCCAGCAGCTTAATCAGCGGGGCGACAGATACGCAGTATTTT. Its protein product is CASSLISGATDTQYF. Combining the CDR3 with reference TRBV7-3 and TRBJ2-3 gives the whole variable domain GAGVSQTPSNKVTEKGKYVELRCDPISGHTALYWYRQSLGQGPEFLIYFQGTGAADDSGLPNDRFFAVRPEGSVSTLKIQRTERGDSAVYLCASSLISGATDTQYFGPGTRLTVL.

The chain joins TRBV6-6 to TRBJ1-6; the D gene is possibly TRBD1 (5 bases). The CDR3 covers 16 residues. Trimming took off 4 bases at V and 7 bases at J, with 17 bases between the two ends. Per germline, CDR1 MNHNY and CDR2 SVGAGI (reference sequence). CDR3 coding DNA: TGTGCCAGCAGTTCCTACCCTCCAGGGAACAATTCACCCCTCCACTTT. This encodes CASSSYPPGNNSPLHF.

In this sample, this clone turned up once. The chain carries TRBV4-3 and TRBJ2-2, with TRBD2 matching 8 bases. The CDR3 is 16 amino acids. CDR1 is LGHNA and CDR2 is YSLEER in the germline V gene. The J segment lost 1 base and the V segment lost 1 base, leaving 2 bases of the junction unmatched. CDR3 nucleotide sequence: TGCGCCAGCAGCCAAGGTCTAGCGGGGAACACCGGGGAGCTGTTTTTT. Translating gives CASSQGLAGNTGELFF.

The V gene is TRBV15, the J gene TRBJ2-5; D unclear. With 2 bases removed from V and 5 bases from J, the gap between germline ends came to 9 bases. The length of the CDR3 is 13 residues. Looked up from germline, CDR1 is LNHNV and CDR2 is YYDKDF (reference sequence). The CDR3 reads CATSRRVGETQYF. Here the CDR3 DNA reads TGTGCCACCAGCAGACGGGTCGGGGAGACCCAGTACTTC.

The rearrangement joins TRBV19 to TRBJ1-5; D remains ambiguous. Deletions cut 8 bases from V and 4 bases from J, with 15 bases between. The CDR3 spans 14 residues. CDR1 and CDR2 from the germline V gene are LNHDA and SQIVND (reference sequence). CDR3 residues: CASWSRGVNQPQHF. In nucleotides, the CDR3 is TGTGCCAGTTGGTCCCGGGGTGTAAATCAGCCCCAGCATTTT. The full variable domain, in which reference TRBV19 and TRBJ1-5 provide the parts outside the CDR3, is DGGITQSPKYLFRKEGQNVTLSCEQNLNHDAMYWYRQDPGQGLRLIYYSQIVNDFQKGDIAEGYSVSREKKESFPLTVTSAQKNPTAFYLCASWSRGVNQPQHFGDGTRLSIL.